A single sample gave rise to the 29 T cell receptor beta chains below, sequenced in a study of shared clonotypes between healthy human individuals. Method: immunoSEQ multiplex PCR; TCRdb's copy keeps in-frame clones and lacks some. The sample contains 2 million to 3 million clones, approximately 94% of which appear only once. The sample consisted of naive CD4+ T cells from PBMCs. Documented subset: CD45RA+ positively selected. These receptors originate from a man between 18 and 29 years old in good health. Some clones in this sample may be carry-over from other donors' samples.

The J gene is TRBJ1-1, the V gene TRBV10-3; D unclear. Germline V CDR1 and CDR2: ENHRY, SYGVKD. The V gene lost 2 bases and the J gene lost 7 bases, with 5 bases spanning the gap. The CDR3 has 11 amino acids. In nucleotides, the CDR3 is TGTGCCATCAGTGAGGGCTTTGAAGCTTTCTTT. It translates to CAISEGFEAFF.

This chain connects TRBV7-3 to TRBJ2-1, with a possible D match to TRBD1 (5 bases). The CDR3 runs 13 residues. CDR1 is SGHTA, CDR2 FQGTGA, per germline. V lost 0 bases, J lost 10 bases, and 10 bases lay in between. The CDR3 DNA follows: TGTGCCAGCAGCTTAACGTTGACAGAGGAGCAGTTCTTC. Translating gives CASSLTLTEEQFF.

The V call is TRBV18, the J call TRBJ1-1; maybe TRBD1 (5 bases). In germline, CDR1 is KGHSH, CDR2 LQKENI. The length of the CDR3 is 15 residues. The V gene lost 5 bases and the J gene lost 2 bases, with 15 bases spanning the gap. CDR3 protein: CASSNSDTSNTEAFF. The CDR3 bases are TGTGCCAGCTCAAATTCGGACACCTCAAACACTGAAGCTTTCTTT.

The V and J genes are TRBV28 and TRBJ2-5, with 7 bases identical to TRBD1. With 7 bases clipped from V and 7 bases from J, the junction kept 9 bases outside the gene matches. The CDR3 loop spans 13 amino acids. Germline CDR1 reads MDHEN; CDR2 reads SYDVKM. The CDR3, as DNA: TGTGCCAGCACTTCGGACAGGCCAGGGACCCAGTACTTC. As protein: CASTSDRPGTQYF.

The gene calls are TRBV11-2 and TRBJ2-7; 10 bases are shared with TRBD1. Germline V lookup: CDR1 SGHAT, CDR2 FQNNGV. The CDR3 length is 16 residues. Germline trimming cut 4 bases from V and 2 bases from J; bases unmatched to any gene: 8. CDR3 DNA sequence: TGTGCCAGCAGCTCGTGGAGGGACAGGGGCCCCTACGAGCAGTACTTC. Translated, it gives CASSSWRDRGPYEQYF.

V gene TRBV2 combines with J gene TRBJ2-1, with D tentatively TRBD1 or TRBD2 (5 bases each). This CDR3 comprises 14 residues. The V end lost 1 base, the J end lost 5 bases, and 9 bases lay between the germline ends. Germline lookup yields CDR1 SNHLY and CDR2 FYNNEI. The CDR3 DNA follows: TGTGCCAGCAGTGAAGGGGACGGGGACAATGAGCAGTTCTTC. Translated: CASSEGDGDNEQFF.

This chain links TRBV5-4 with TRBJ1-2; D gene unclear. This CDR3 has 11 amino acids. V was shortened by 4 bases and J by 8 bases, with 9 bases between the two germline ends. The germline CDR1 and CDR2 sequences are SGHNT and YYREEE (reference sequence). Here the CDR3 reads CASSGPDGYTF. The DNA of the CDR3 is TGTGCCAGCAGCGGCCCAGACGGCTACACCTTC.

The rearrangement joins TRBV5-4 to TRBJ2-5; 10 bases agree with TRBD1. The assigned J gene may be wrong: the sequence end matches TRBJ2-7 better. Germline V gene sequence: CDR1 SGHNT, CDR2 YYREEE (reference sequence). The CDR3 is 13 amino acids. The CDR3 coding sequence is TGTGCCAGCAGCTCGGACAGGGGGTACGAGCAGTACTTC. Protein: CASSSDRGYEQYF.

This rearrangement joins TRBV18 to TRBJ1-5, with 7 bases fitting TRBD1. The V segment lost 3 bases and the J segment 6 bases; nucleotides outside the gene matches: 5. This CDR3 region has 14 residues. Looked up from germline, CDR1 is KGHSH and CDR2 is LQKENI. The CDR3: CASSPPQGGQPQHF. DNA of the CDR3: TGTGCCAGCTCACCTCCCCAGGGGGGTCAGCCCCAGCATTTT.

The genes are TRBV27 and TRBJ1-4, with a possible D match to TRBD1 (5 bases). This CDR3 spans 14 amino acids. V was trimmed by 6 bases and J by 8 bases, leaving 16 bases between them. Germline CDR1 is MNHEY and CDR2 is SMNVEV (reference sequence). The CDR3 region has the DNA TGTGCCAGCAGACTGAGGCAGGGTGGGGAAAAACTGTTTTTT. Protein: CASRLRQGGEKLFF.

V is TRBV7-7 and J is TRBJ2-5; 11 positions agree with TRBD2. The germline V gene has CDR1 SSHAT and CDR2 FNYEAQ (reference sequence). Trimming at V came to 5 bases and at J to 4 bases, leaving 3 bases not matched to a gene. The CDR3 is 14 residues long. The CDR3 nucleotides are TGTGCCAGCAGCCCTGGACTAGCGGGAGAGACCCAGTACTTC. Amino acid sequence: CASSPGLAGETQYF.

The rearrangement links TRBV10-3 to TRBJ2-3; 8 bases agree with TRBD1. The J segment lost 1 base and the V segment lost 6 bases, leaving 6 bases of the junction unmatched. CDR1 and CDR2 (germline): ENHRY, SYGVKD. CDR3 length: 15 amino acids. The chain's CDR3 is CAIRTDRAGTDTQYF. The CDR3 DNA follows: TGTGCCATCAGGACGGACAGGGCCGGCACAGATACGCAGTATTTT.

The rearrangement joins TRBV2 to TRBJ1-4, with 10 bases identical to TRBD1. V lost 7 bases and J lost 3; bases outside the gene matches: 5. The germline gives CDR1 SNHLY, CDR2 FYNNEI. The CDR3 totals 15 residues. The chain's CDR3 is CASTGQGLSNEKLFF. As DNA, the CDR3 is TGTGCCAGCACGGGACAGGGGCTATCTAATGAAAAACTGTTTTTT.

The rearrangement links TRBV5-1 to TRBJ2-3; D is possibly TRBD1 or TRBD2 (5 bases each). V lost 3 bases and J 3 bases, leaving 14 bases between the germline ends. Germline CDR1 is SGHRS and CDR2 is YFSETQ. CDR3 length: 15 residues. The CDR3 DNA sequence: TGCGCCAGCAGCTCCCGGGACCACCGAACAGATACGCAGTATTTT. Translating gives CASSSRDHRTDTQYF.

This clone was recorded once. The same CDR3 is also encoded by other DNA sequences in this sample. The CDR3 sequence is CASRTGTSGEAEQYF. CDR3 DNA sequence: TGTGCCAGCAGAACGGGGACTAGCGGGGAAGCCGAGCAGTACTTC. The chain joins TRBV5-4 to TRBJ2-7; 13 bases fit TRBD2. The CDR3 covers 15 residues. The ends lost 5 bases at V and 6 bases at J; junction bases unmatched: 8. Germline V gene lookup returns CDR1 SGHNT and CDR2 YYREEE (reference sequence). The full variable domain, with the rest looked up from reference TRBV5-4 and TRBJ2-7, is ETGVTQSPTHLIKTRGQQVTLRCSSQSGHNTVSWYQQALGQGPQFIFQYYREEENGRGNFPPRFSGLQFPNYSSELNVNALELDDSALYLCASRTGTSGEAEQYFGPGTRLTVT.

The rearrangement uses TRBV5-1 and TRBJ2-2, with D perhaps TRBD1 or TRBD2 (5 bases each). Germline V gives CDR1 SGHRS, CDR2 YFSETQ. Trimming shortened V by 0 bases and J by 1 base, and 13 bases separated the two germline ends. The CDR3 length is 17 residues. CDR3: CASSLAGLDRNTGELFF. DNA for the CDR3: TGCGCCAGCAGCTTGGCGGGGCTTGACCGGAACACCGGGGAGCTGTTTTTT.

The chain uses TRBV6-1 and TRBJ1-5, with a weak D call TRBD1 (6 bases). The ends were cut back, 4 bases at V and 1 base at J, with 20 bases in the middle. CDR1 is MNHNS, CDR2 SASEGT, per germline. This CDR3 is 18 amino acids long. The CDR3 DNA follows: TGTGCCAGCAGTGGCCGGGCACAGGGCGTCGGAAGCAATCAGCCCCAGCATTTT. Protein sequence: CASSGRAQGVGSNQPQHF.

The rearrangement uses TRBV19 and TRBJ2-2; the match to TRBD2 covers 10 bases. The CDR3 length is 16 residues. Looked up from germline, CDR1 is LNHDA and CDR2 is SQIVND (reference sequence). V gave up 3 bases and J gave up 7 bases; unmatched junction bases: 8. The chain's CDR3 is CASSMILAGARGELFF. The CDR3 DNA is TGTGCCAGTAGTATGATCCTAGCGGGAGCTCGCGGGGAGCTGTTTTTT.

The V and J genes are TRBV28 and TRBJ1-2, with 11 positions matching TRBD1. The CDR3 length is 14 residues. The trim removed 5 bases at V and 8 bases at J, leaving 7 bases unmatched. Germline V gives CDR1 MDHEN, CDR2 SYDVKM. Here the CDR3 reads CASSPPDRGRGYTF. The CDR3 region has the DNA TGTGCCAGCAGTCCCCCGGACAGGGGGCGAGGCTACACCTTC.

The V gene is TRBV15, the J gene TRBJ2-7; D tentatively fits TRBD1 or TRBD2 (5 bases each). Deletions cut 1 base from V and 0 bases from J, with 13 bases between. From germline, CDR1 is LNHNV and CDR2 YYDKDF (reference sequence). The CDR3 extends over 16 amino acids. CDR3 coding DNA: TGTGCCACCAGCAGAGCCGGGACGTCGAGCTCCTACGAGCAGTACTTC. Protein: CATSRAGTSSSYEQYF.

This clone was seen just once. This chain links TRBV7-2 with TRBJ1-1; TRBD1 matches at 8 bases. The length of the CDR3 is 15 residues. V was clipped by 4 bases and J by 4 bases; unmatched bases: 8. Looked up from germline, CDR1 is SGHTA and CDR2 is FQGNSA. In nucleotides, the CDR3 is TGTGCCAGCAGCTCTACCAGGGGGCCCATCACTGAAGCTTTCTTT. Its protein product is CASSSTRGPITEAFF.

This clone appeared once. J is TRBJ2-4 and V is TRBV7-9, with TRBD2 identical over 13 bases. The V gene end was trimmed by 5 bases and the J gene end by 1 base; junction bases not matched to a gene: 5. The CDR3 is made up of 17 amino acids. Germline lookup yields CDR1 SEHNR and CDR2 FQNEAQ (reference sequence). The CDR3: CASSPWTSGSAKNIQYF. Written as DNA, the CDR3 is TGTGCCAGCAGCCCATGGACTAGCGGGAGCGCCAAAAACATTCAGTACTTC.

Concerning this clone itself: Distinct nucleotide sequences in the sample also encode this CDR3. The chain uses TRBV18 and TRBJ1-5, with TRBD1 as a possible D gene (6 bases). V was pared by 3 bases and J by 3 bases, with 9 bases between. The CDR3 has 14 residues. The V gene's germline CDR1 is KGHSH and CDR2 LQKENI. For the CDR3, the DNA is TGTGCCAGCTCACCCGGACAGTCCAATCAGCCCCAGCATTTT. It specifies CASSPGQSNQPQHF.

V usage is TRBV29-1 and J usage is TRBJ2-1; 10 nucleotides align to TRBD2. Germline V gives CDR1 SQVTM, CDR2 ANQGSEA. This CDR3 is built from 16 residues. V lost 4 bases and J lost 0; bases outside the gene matches: 6. The CDR3 is CSVGLAGAISYNEQFF. The CDR3 region has the DNA TGCAGCGTTGGCCTAGCGGGAGCAATCTCCTACAATGAGCAGTTCTTC.

The chain combines TRBV7-9 with TRBJ2-7, with D possibly TRBD1 on 6 matching bases. This CDR3 region has 14 residues. Trimming stripped 4 bases from V and 1 base from J, with 11 bases between. Germline V gene sequence: CDR1 SEHNR, CDR2 FQNEAQ (reference sequence). CDR3 sequence (DNA): TGTGCCAGCAGCTCGGACAGTCTGTCCTACGAGCAGTACTTC. This gives the protein CASSSDSLSYEQYF.

This clone was seen a few times. The DNA of the CDR3 is TGTGCCAGTAGTACGACCGGACAGGCCCTGAGACCCCAGCATTTT. This codes for CASSTTGQALRPQHF. The chain has TRBV19 and TRBJ1-5; 7 bases agree with TRBD1. This CDR3 has 15 amino acids. CDR1 LNHDA and CDR2 SQIVND come from the germline V gene (reference sequence). V lost 4 bases and J lost 10; bases outside the gene matches: 13.

With respect to this clone: Germline is not matched at one junction end, which may reflect a read error. V gene TRBV7-9 combines with J gene TRBJ2-7; 12 bases are a match to TRBD2. CDR1 and CDR2 from the germline V gene are SEHNR and FQNEAQ (reference sequence). The CDR3 runs to 13 residues. CDR3 residues: CASSLAGGKEQYF. The DNA for the CDR3 is TGTGCCAGCAGCCTAGCGGGAGGGAAAGAGCAGTACTTC.

Of note for this clone: The same CDR3 also results from other DNA sequences found in this sample. The chain combines TRBV14 with TRBJ1-5; tentatively, D is TRBD1 (5 bases). The germline V gene has CDR1 SGHDN and CDR2 FVKESK. This CDR3 has 13 amino acids. V lost 4 bases and J 4 bases, leaving 8 bases between the germline ends. The CDR3 here is CASSPGGNQPQHF. CDR3 nucleotides: TGTGCCAGCAGCCCGGGGGGGAATCAGCCCCAGCATTTT.

The CDR3 DNA reads TGTGCCAGTAGACGCGGGGACCTAGTAGATACGCAGTATTTT. Encoded protein: CASRRGDLVDTQYF. The chain links TRBV19 to TRBJ2-3; weak D call: TRBD2 (6 bases). The CDR3 spans 14 residues. In germline, CDR1 is LNHDA, CDR2 SQIVND (reference sequence). V was clipped by 6 bases and J by 5 bases, with 15 bases between them.